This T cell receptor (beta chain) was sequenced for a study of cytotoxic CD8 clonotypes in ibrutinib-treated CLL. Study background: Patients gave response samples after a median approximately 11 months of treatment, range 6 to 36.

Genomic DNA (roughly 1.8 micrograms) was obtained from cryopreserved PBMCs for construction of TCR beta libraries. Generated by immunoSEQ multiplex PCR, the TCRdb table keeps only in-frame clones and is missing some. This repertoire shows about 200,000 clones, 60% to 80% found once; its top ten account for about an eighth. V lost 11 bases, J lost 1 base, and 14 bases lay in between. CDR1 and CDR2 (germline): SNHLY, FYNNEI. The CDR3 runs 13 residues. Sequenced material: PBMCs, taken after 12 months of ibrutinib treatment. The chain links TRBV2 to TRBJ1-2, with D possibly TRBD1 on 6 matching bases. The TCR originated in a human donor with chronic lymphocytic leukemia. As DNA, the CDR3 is TGTGCCTGGGGTGGGGGCCGTAACTATGGCTACACCTTC. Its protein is CAWGGGRNYGYTF.